This entry lists 3 T cell receptor beta chains sequenced from one sample in a study of CD8 T cells in ankylosing spondylitis (dated 2017 in TCRdb). Broader findings and caveats from the paper: Blood from ankylosing spondylitis patients appeared to be characterized by a TCR beta motif made up of several highly homologous amino acid variants.

The antigens of these receptors remain unknown. The library was made by 5' RACE. The sequencer listed for this sample is Illumina HiSeq 2500. TCRdb trimmed the raw reads at Q25, called clones with MiXCR and kept productive beta chains. Every CDR3 protein is listed once, alongside the most common genes and DNA of its rows. Recorded for this sample are fewer than 500,000 distinct CDR3 sequences; 26% of them occurred a single time. Of the sample, about 0.92% falls within the top ten clones. Sequenced sample: blood, either unsorted or a sorted T cell fraction (not recorded which). These TCRs come from a male donor with ankylosing spondylitis.

This clonotype was found a few times. The chain carries TRBV5-1 and TRBJ2-1; 11 positions match TRBD2. This CDR3 spans 15 amino acids. From germline, CDR1 is SGHRS and CDR2 YFSETQ. The J segment lost 6 bases and the V segment lost 3 bases, leaving 5 bases of the junction unmatched. CDR3 amino acids: CASSSGLAVINEQFF. In DNA, the CDR3 is TGCGCCAGCAGCTCGGGACTAGCGGTTATCAATGAGCAGTTCTTC.

This clonotype turned up a few times. V gene TRBV24-1 combines with J gene TRBJ1-1; D may be TRBD1 (5 bases). CDR3 length: 15 residues. Germline CDR1 and CDR2: KGHDR and SFDVKD. V was trimmed by 4 bases and J by 4 bases, leaving 15 bases between them. CDR3 DNA sequence: TGTGCCACCAGTGAGGCCCCTACAGGATTCACTGAAGCTTTCTTT. Translated: CATSEAPTGFTEAFF.

There are a few counts of this clonotype. This chain uses TRBV12-3 or TRBV12-4 with TRBJ2-2; 9 bases are shared with TRBD2. Trimming removed 6 bases from V and 6 bases from J; junction bases left unmatched: 5. The CDR3 covers 14 residues. The CDR3 DNA is TGTGCCAGCAGGGAGGGACTAGCCGCCGGGGAGCTGTTTTTT. Translating gives CASREGLAAGELFF.